This TCR beta chain originates from a study of blood T cell repertoires in COVID-19. The wider study: Nucleic acid was either cDNA or gDNA, and it came from T cells, B-cell-depleted T cells, or PBMCs.

V was trimmed by 2 bases and J by 13 bases, leaving 8 bases between them. This CDR3 has 11 residues. Germline V lookup: CDR1 SNHLY, CDR2 FYNNEI. Per the study methods: Researchers report that nucleated cell counts were estimated from reference gene primer amplification. Profiled with immunoSEQ multiplex PCR; TCRdb holds only in-frame clones, not every one. V and J calls and clone size follow that table, whereas D and trimming were derived from the DNA. The data hold 200,000 to 300,000 clones, with 87% observed a single time. Enrollees, about 18 to 90 years old, lived in around 23 US areas. Participants' own reports of clinical history determined their cohort assignment. This clone was picked up one time.

This TCR was recovered from a woman aged 30 to 39 with acute COVID-19. This chain connects TRBV2 to TRBJ1-4; D call uncertain. The sequenced sample was PBMCs or T cells enriched from blood (not recorded which). The CDR3 DNA reads TGTGCCAGCAGTGAACGTGCAGGACTGTTTTTT. It yields the protein CASSERAGLFF.